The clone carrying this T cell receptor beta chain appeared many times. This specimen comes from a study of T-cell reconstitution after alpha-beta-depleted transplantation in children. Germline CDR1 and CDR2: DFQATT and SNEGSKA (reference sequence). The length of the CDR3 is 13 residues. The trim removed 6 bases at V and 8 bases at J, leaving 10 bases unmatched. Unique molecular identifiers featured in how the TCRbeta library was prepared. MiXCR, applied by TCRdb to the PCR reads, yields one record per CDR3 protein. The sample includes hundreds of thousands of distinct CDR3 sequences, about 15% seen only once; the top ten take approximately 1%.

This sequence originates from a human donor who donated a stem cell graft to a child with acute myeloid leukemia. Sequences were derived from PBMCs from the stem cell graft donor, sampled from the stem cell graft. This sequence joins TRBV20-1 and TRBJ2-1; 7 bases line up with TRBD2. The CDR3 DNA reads TGCAGTGCCCCGAGCGGGGAGTACGATGAGCAGTTCTTC. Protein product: CSAPSGEYDEQFF.